Detailed here is one T cell receptor beta chain. Its antigen remains unknown. Genomic DNA, the template, was used for profiling of the TCR beta VDJ and CDR3. Each CDR3 protein is one row after TCRdb ran MiXCR on the reads. The sample holds roughly 200,000 distinct CDR3 sequences, around 60% seen once. This record comes from a study of CD8+CD57+ T cells in acquired aplastic anemia. In the study overall: An average of approximately 3.2 ug of DNA was obtained from sorted CD4+ and CD8+ cells. Healthy-donor CD4+ cells averaged about 10 million reads.

V was clipped by 4 bases and J by 4 bases; unmatched bases: 11. Germline V gene data show CDR1 as SGHRS and CDR2 as YFSETQ. This CDR3 region has 16 residues. Study results and caveats: Roughly 29 was the count of CD8+ CDR3 sequences that patients shared with controls.

The sequenced material came from sorted CD4+, CD8+, or CD8+CD57+ T cells (not recorded which) from PBMCs. The V and J genes are TRBV5-1 and TRBJ1-2, with 9 bases identical to TRBD1. This receptor was identified in a human donor in good health. The DNA for the CDR3 is TGCGCCAGCAGCCTAGACGGGGACAGGGCTTCCTATGGCTACACCTTC. This translates into CASSLDGDRASYGYTF.